What follows describes a single TCR beta chain. No quality values exist for individual bases; no much larger clone is one base distant. V is cut back by 1 base and J by 1 base, with 0 bases in the junction unmatched. CDR1 is given as SGHRS and CDR2 as YFSETQ, both from the germline V gene. From cysteine to phenylalanine, the CDR3 is 15 amino acids long. CDR3 DNA is the only sequence kept; it has 45 bases, read in frame from the first base. The library was generated by the immunoSEQ multiplex PCR assay. For most patients, genomic DNA was isolated using the Qiagen DNeasy Blood and Tissue Kit and was shipped frozen to Adaptive Biotechnologies for TCR sequencing. For most patients, high-throughput TCR-beta CDR3 sequencing of genomic DNA was performed by Adaptive Biotechnologies. The authors processed their data as follows. Adaptive's ImmunoSEQ software supplied the TCR sequencing data for 15 to 20 patients, while MiXCR and VDJtools were used to process three other patients. To correct CD4 versus CD8 sorting errors, any sequence found in both subsets at a frequency ratio below 5:1 was removed. CDR3 nucleotide sequences shared by donor and recipient were removed because the origin of these sequences could not be assigned. At least 2-fold expansion over unstimulated cells and a minimum CFSE-low frequency of 0.002% (template counts) or 0.001% (read counts) were required for clones to be classified as alloreactive. Clones detected in sequenced pre-transplant spleen, lymph node, or MLR CFSE-low populations of the donor or recipient were defined as mappable. Cumulative frequency of alloreactive clones was calculated as a percentage of all sequences weighted by copy number. TCRdb mirrors the immuneACCESS table, restricted to in-frame sequences. Some clones are absent from its copies; in checked studies, under half trace to an unresolved V gene, and the reason for the others is unknown. That table supplies the V and J calls and clone size; D and trimming were determined from the DNA. This sample holds approximately 21,000 clones; approximately 60% were observed only once. Under 1.2% of the sample comes from the top ten.

Explained via the paper, the time point label denotes: cells obtained before transplantation from donor or recipient. In the mixed lymphocyte reactions, about 200,000 CFSE-labeled pre-transplant responders were plated with about 200,000 irradiated violet-dye-labeled stimulators and cultured for 5 to 6 days. Proliferating CD3+CD4+CFSE-low and CD3+CD8+CFSE-low responder cells were FACS-sorted on a BD Influx sorter after the mixed lymphocyte reaction. This sample was included in a study of graft-versus-host responses after intestinal transplantation (dated by TCRdb to the early 2020s). Regarding the complete study: Multivisceral, liver-intestinal, or isolated intestinal transplants were received by the recipients. A cohort of 24 intestinal transplant recipients, including one retransplant, was enrolled, and a few patients lacking pretransplant specimens were excluded. Alloreactive clones were identified by sequencing pre-transplant mixed lymphocyte reaction products and comparing these products with unstimulated pre-transplant donor and recipient T cells. After intestinal transplantation, graft-versus-host and host-versus-graft alloreactive T cell clones in the graft, circulation and bone marrow were tracked using bulk TCR-beta CDR3 sequencing. Every recipient was given anti-thymocyte globulin induction, then maintenance tacrolimus and steroids for around three years. Samples from a few later patients were sequenced in-house on an Illumina MiSeq with MiXCR processing rather than by the commercial service. A peak of at least 4% donor T cells among recipient peripheral blood mononuclear cells was the definition used for donor T cell macrochimerism. The research as a whole found: GvH clones were found in recipient bone marrow, and some of the GvH clones appeared earlier in ileal mucosa or blood, which is consistent with an intestinal mucosal origin. Early after transplant, declines in HvG clones were associated with peak levels of circulating GvH clones. High GvH to HvG T cell clonal ratios were observed in the allografts of patients with donor T cell macrochimerism. Conclusions were limited by the relatively low number and heterogeneity of intestinal transplant patients.

This receptor was obtained from a human patient who received an intestinal transplant. The sample in question was alloreactive CD4+ T cells from a mixed lymphocyte reaction culture, obtained before intestinal transplant. This specimen's cell subset or site label, per the study, means: CFSE-low proliferating T cells sorted from approximately 6-day pre-transplant mixed lymphocyte reaction (GvH or HvG direction). The rearranged segments are TRBV5-1 and TRBJ2-2; 8 of the junction bases match TRBD2. The DNA is as follows: TGCGCCAGCAGCTTGACTAGCGGGAACACCGGGGAGCTGTTTTTT. It translates as CASSLTSGNTGELFF.